What follows describes a single TCR beta chain. Trimming stripped 2 bases from V and 8 bases from J, with 18 bases between. The germline gives CDR1 LNHNV, CDR2 YYDKDF (reference sequence). The CDR3 totals 15 residues. Treatment indicated: around 19 received Ad26.COV2.S at low or high dose, single or two shots; 5 received placebo; per-sample allocation not given. Day 63 after the first injection of vaccine or placebo was the sampling time. The data belong to a study of Ad26.COV2.S vaccination and SARS-CoV-2 variants. Repertoires were generated with immunoSEQ multiplex PCR, while TCRdb's copy carries only in-frame clones and drops some. The profile covers some 340,000 clones, with about 86% appearing a single time and 1.5% to 2% taken by the ten largest.

This clonotype was sampled from a person between 18 and 59 years old who received the Ad26.COV2.S COVID-19 vaccine or a placebo. This chain joins TRBV15 and TRBJ1-2; D may be TRBD1 (6 bases). Source: peripheral blood, taken in a trial of Ad26.COV2.S vaccine versus placebo. The CDR3 here is CATSRSTTGMDGYTF. The CDR3 nucleotides read TGTGCCACCAGCAGATCCACTACAGGGATGGACGGCTACACCTTC. Drawing the rest from reference TRBV15 and TRBJ1-2, the complete variable domain is DAMVIQNPRYQVTQFGKPVTLSCSQTLNHNVMYWYQQKSSQAPKLLFHYYDKDFNNEADTPDNFQSRRPNTSFCFLDIRSPGLGDTAMYLCATSRSTTGMDGYTFGSGTRLTVV.